The sequence of this TCR beta chain was determined in a study of T cell responses to AZD1222 COVID-19 vaccine. CDR1 and CDR2 (germline): WNHNN, SYGVQD (reference sequence). CDR3 length equals 15 residues. Trimming took off 4 bases at V and 0 bases at J, with 10 bases between the two ends. Libraries were prepared by immunoSEQ multiplex PCR; TCRdb keeps only in-frame clonotypes and omits some of them. The table records fewer than 200,000 clones, 70% to 90% of them present only once. The receptor's source is an adult in good health. Here the sequenced sample was peripheral blood, taken on day 0 of AZD1222 vaccination. The chain has TRBV10-1 and TRBJ2-4; maybe TRBD1 (5 bases). The CDR3 DNA reads as TGCGCCAGCAGTGGAGACAGAATAGCCAAAAACATTCAGTACTTC. The encoded protein is CASSGDRIAKNIQYF.